The 18 T cell receptor beta chains below come from one sample, sequenced in a study of human T cells and chemical hapten exposure. TCRdb re-analysed the RACE reads in MiXCR, keeping a single row per CDR3 protein. The table includes roughly 52,000 distinct CDR3 sequences, about 10% detected once. Documented time point: patch test 2, 6 weeks after DPC sensitization. Treatment defined: therapeutic diphenylcyclopropenone sensitization with weekly scalp DPC. The sample was whole blood, taken in connection with sensitization to the hapten diphenylcyclopropenone (DPC). Source of these receptors: a woman in her forties or fifties with alopecia areata. Some clones in this sample may be carry-over from other donors' samples.

V gene TRBV12-3 or TRBV12-4 combines with J gene TRBJ2-5; 8 nucleotides align to TRBD1. The CDR3 length is 14 residues. V gave up 5 bases and J gave up 4 bases; unmatched junction bases: 6. Here the CDR3 DNA reads TGTGCCAGCAGTCCCCGGACAGGGCCAGAGACCCAGTACTTC. Its protein is CASSPRTGPETQYF.

Many counts were recorded for this clonotype. V and J are TRBV6-6 and TRBJ1-5; D remains ambiguous. The CDR3 sequence is 12 residues long. The V gene lost 10 bases and the J gene lost 0 bases, with 7 bases spanning the gap. CDR1 is MNHNY and CDR2 is SVGAGI in the germline V gene (reference sequence). CDR3 sequence: CATRDSNQPQHF. The CDR3 DNA reads TGTGCCACAAGGGATAGCAATCAGCCCCAGCATTTT.

This chain joins TRBV28 and TRBJ2-1; the D gene is possibly TRBD1 (6 bases). Germline values: CDR1 MDHEN, CDR2 SYDVKM. The CDR3 length is 14 residues. Trimming took off 7 bases at V and 8 bases at J, with 18 bases between the two ends. CDR3 protein: CASKVTGSPYEQFF. CDR3 coding DNA: TGTGCCAGCAAAGTAACAGGGTCTCCGTATGAGCAGTTCTTC.

This clonotype was observed a few times. The rearrangement uses TRBV5-1 and TRBJ2-5; D call uncertain. V lost 5 bases and J lost 1, with 6 bases in between. Germline CDR1 SGHRS, CDR2 YFSETQ. The CDR3 totals 12 residues. The CDR3 coding sequence is TGCGCCAGCAGTGCTAGCCAAGAGACCCAGTACTTC. Translation: CASSASQETQYF. The full variable domain, completed using reference TRBV5-1 and TRBJ2-5, is KAGVTQTPRYLIKTRGQQVTLSCSPISGHRSVSWYQQTPGQGLQFLFEYFSETQRNKGNFPGRFSGRQFSNSRSEMNVSTLELGDSALYLCASSASQETQYFGPGTRLLVL.

The chain recombines TRBV20-1 with TRBJ2-7; 9 nucleotides agree with TRBD1. Germline V CDR1 and CDR2: DFQATT, SNEGSKA (reference sequence). CDR3 length: 15 amino acids. The junction had 10 bases not matched to a gene; V was cut back by 5 bases and J by 2 bases. Here the CDR3 DNA reads TGCAGTGCTCAGGTTCTGGACAGGGGTACCTACGAGCAGTACTTC. This translates into CSAQVLDRGTYEQYF.

The genes are TRBV6-1 and TRBJ1-1; no clear D. The V end lost 7 bases, the J end lost 6 bases, and 18 bases lay between the germline ends. Germline V gene lookup returns CDR1 MNHNS and CDR2 SASEGT. This CDR3 region has 14 residues. DNA of the CDR3: TGTGCCAGCAAACCCGGACTCACTAAATCTGAAGCTTTCTTT. Amino acid sequence: CASKPGLTKSEAFF.

This rearrangement joins TRBV19 to TRBJ2-2, with a weak D call TRBD1 (5 bases). V shed 5 bases and J shed 3 bases, with 13 bases lying between them. The CDR3 sequence is 15 residues long. Germline lookup yields CDR1 LNHDA and CDR2 SQIVND (reference sequence). CDR3 DNA: TGTGCCAGTAGTGACACAGGTCTTCACACCGGGGAGCTGTTTTTT. Its protein is CASSDTGLHTGELFF.

The V call is TRBV12-3 or TRBV12-4, the J call TRBJ2-6; TRBD1 matches at 10 bases. Trimming at V came to 5 bases and at J to 0 bases, leaving 7 bases not matched to a gene. This CDR3 has 18 amino acids. CDR3 in amino acids: CASSLRTGGGSGANVLTF. CDR3 sequence (DNA): TGTGCCAGCAGTCTCAGGACAGGGGGAGGCTCTGGGGCCAACGTCCTGACTTTC.

This clonotype was counted between two and nine times. The genes are TRBV29-1 and TRBJ2-5, with 11 bases fitting TRBD2. The CDR3 sequence is 14 residues long. Germline CDR1 is SQVTM and CDR2 is ANQGSEA. Trimming removed 7 bases from V and 2 bases from J; junction bases left unmatched: 6. CDR3 loop: CSGGGTSGQETQYF. CDR3 nucleotides: TGCAGCGGCGGGGGGACTAGCGGACAAGAGACCCAGTACTTC.

By share, this clonotype ranks as medium-sized. The V gene is TRBV27, the J gene TRBJ2-7; tentatively, D is TRBD2 (6 bases). Trimming left V 4 bases short and J 3 bases short, with 13 bases between. CDR1 is MNHEY and CDR2 is SMNVEV in the germline V gene (reference sequence). There are 14 residues in the CDR3. CDR3 loop: CASSSPMGGYEQYF. DNA of the CDR3: TGTGCCAGCAGTTCCCCGATGGGGGGCTACGAGCAGTACTTC.

This clonotype was counted at least ten times. The gene calls are TRBV20-1 and TRBJ1-5; 8 nucleotides line up with TRBD1. This CDR3 region has 13 residues. Germline-derived CDR1 and CDR2 are DFQATT and SNEGSKA (reference sequence). Trimming removed 5 bases from V and 6 bases from J; junction bases left unmatched: 6. CDR3 coding DNA: TGCAGTGCTGGACAGGGCCTCGGTCAGCCCCAGCATTTT. It specifies CSAGQGLGQPQHF.

In this sample, this clonotype turned up a few times. V usage is TRBV28 and J usage is TRBJ1-1, with D perhaps matching TRBD1 (5 bases). Trimming left V 5 bases short and J 1 base short, with 17 bases between. Germline V gives CDR1 MDHEN, CDR2 SYDVKM. The CDR3 has 16 amino acids. CDR3 sequence: CASSPPPQGKNTEAFF. DNA of the CDR3: TGTGCCAGCAGTCCACCTCCTCAGGGAAAGAACACTGAAGCTTTCTTT.

This clonotype was counted a single time. CDR3 nucleotides: TGTGCCAGCAGTATTCGGGGACAGCGGAATTCACCCCTCCACTTT. Residues: CASSIRGQRNSPLHF. The rearrangement uses TRBV2 and TRBJ1-6; 7 bases agree with TRBD1. Germline values: CDR1 SNHLY, CDR2 FYNNEI. The length of the CDR3 is 15 residues. Trimming took 5 bases from V and 7 from J; bases not matched to a gene: 8.

The chain links TRBV7-9 to TRBJ2-1; TRBD1 matches 8 bases. The CDR3 sequence is 15 residues long. The V and J ends lost 4 bases and 6 bases, in that order; junction bases with no gene match: 8. CDR1 is SEHNR, CDR2 FQNEAQ, per germline (reference sequence). In nucleotides, the CDR3 is TGTGCCAGCAGCTCAGACAGGGGCCTCGGCAATGAGCAGTTCTTC. Translation: CASSSDRGLGNEQFF. Combining the CDR3 with reference TRBV7-9 and TRBJ2-1 gives the whole variable domain DTGVSQNPRHKITKRGQNVTFRCDPISEHNRLYWYRQTLGQGPEFLTYFQNEAQLEKSRLLSDRFSAERPKGSFSTLEIQRTEQGDSAMYLCASSSDRGLGNEQFFGPGTRLTVL.

The chain is built from TRBV11-2 and TRBJ2-2; TRBD1 matches 7 bases. The V segment lost 4 bases and the J segment 1 base; nucleotides outside the gene matches: 3. The germline V gene has CDR1 SGHAT and CDR2 FQNNGV. The CDR3 extends over 15 amino acids. DNA for the CDR3: TGTGCCAGCAGCTCCTGGACAGGGAACACCGGGGAGCTGTTTTTT. Translated: CASSSWTGNTGELFF. Looking up the rest from reference TRBV11-2 and TRBJ2-2 gives the full variable domain: EAGVAQSPRYKIIEKRQSVAFWCNPISGHATLYWYQQILGQGPKLLIQFQNNGVVDDSQLPKDRFSAERLKGVDSTLKIQPAKLEDSAVYLCASSSWTGNTGELFFGEGSRLTVL.

This clonotype was picked up many times. The chain combines TRBV20-1 with TRBJ1-6; 9 bases agree with TRBD1. Germline values: CDR1 DFQATT, CDR2 SNEGSKA (reference sequence). With V trimmed by 3 bases and J by 9 bases, 3 bases remained unmatched. CDR3 size: 13 residues. The CDR3 reads CSASGTGPSPLHF. CDR3 coding DNA: TGCAGTGCTAGCGGGACAGGGCCTTCACCCCTCCACTTT.

The CDR3: CASSRGRPNYGYTF. The DNA for the CDR3 is TGTGCCAGCAGCCGCGGACGGCCTAACTATGGCTACACCTTC. This chain uses TRBV13 with TRBJ1-2; D unclear. Germline lookup yields CDR1 PRHDT and CDR2 FYEKMQ (reference sequence). V lost 5 bases and J lost 0, with 10 bases in between. The CDR3 is 14 residues long.

The chain links TRBV5-1 to TRBJ2-5, with D unclear. Germline V gives CDR1 SGHRS, CDR2 YFSETQ. The ends were cut back, 1 base at V and 0 bases at J, with 7 bases in the middle. The CDR3 covers 14 residues. CDR3 nucleotides: TGCGCCAGCAGCTTGACTTCGTACCAAGAGACCCAGTACTTC. It specifies CASSLTSYQETQYF. The full variable domain, its missing parts supplied by reference TRBV5-1 and TRBJ2-5, is KAGVTQTPRYLIKTRGQQVTLSCSPISGHRSVSWYQQTPGQGLQFLFEYFSETQRNKGNFPGRFSGRQFSNSRSEMNVSTLELGDSALYLCASSLTSYQETQYFGPGTRLLVL.